This TCR beta chain originates from a study of identical twins. Study-wide findings and caveats: Cross-sectional statistical analysis, not tracking of the same donors, underpinned the conclusions. Clonotypes of the beta chain that were abundant in cord blood carried fewer insertions (memory repertoires showed none).

On this clonotype itself: Antigen specificity is unknown.

Carrying unique molecular identifiers, the cDNA also gained a universal primer site through template switching. MiXCR, run by TCRdb on the 5' RACE reads, gives a single entry per CDR3 protein. The data hold 350,000 or so distinct CDR3 sequences, with about 10% observed a single time. The V end lost 2 bases, the J end lost 4 bases, and 17 bases lay between the germline ends. CDR3 length equals 16 residues. Material for sequencing was naive T cells sorted from blood. The chain carries TRBV12-3 or TRBV12-4 and TRBJ2-5; D is unresolved. This sequence was found in a woman in her forties or fifties in good health. CDR3 coding DNA: TGTGCCAGCAGTTTAAGTGGCCTAGGGCTAGGAGAGACCCAGTACTTC. The encoded protein is CASSLSGLGLGETQYF.